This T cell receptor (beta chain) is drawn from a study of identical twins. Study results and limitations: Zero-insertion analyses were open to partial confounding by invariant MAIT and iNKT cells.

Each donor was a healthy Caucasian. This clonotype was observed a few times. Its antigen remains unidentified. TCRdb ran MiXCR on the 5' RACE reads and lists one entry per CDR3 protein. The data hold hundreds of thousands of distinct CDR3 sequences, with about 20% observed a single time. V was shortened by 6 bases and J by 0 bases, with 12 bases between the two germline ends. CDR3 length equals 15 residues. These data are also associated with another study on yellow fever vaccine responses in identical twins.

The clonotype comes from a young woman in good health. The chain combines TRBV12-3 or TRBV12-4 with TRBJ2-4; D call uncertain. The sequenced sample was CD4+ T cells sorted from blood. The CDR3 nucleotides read TGTGCCAGCAGCCCCCCATGGTCAGCCAAAAACATTCAGTACTTC. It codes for CASSPPWSAKNIQYF.